This T cell receptor beta chain was sequenced for a study of Graves' ophthalmopathy and Graves' hyperthyroidism. Turning to the study itself: Peripheral blood was obtained at first diagnosis, ahead of any treatment.

V was shortened by 6 bases and J by 2 bases, with 16 bases between the two germline ends. The length of the CDR3 is 15 residues. In regard to this clonotype: Its antigen remains unidentified.

Study-wide results and limits: Most thyroid-expanded clonotypes exceeding 0.001 frequency were also found in blood.

Amplification of TCR beta CDR3 regions used RNA transcripts. The authors performed first-round RT-PCR with HTBI primers and then a second-round multiplex PCR. TCRdb re-called the multiplex PCR reads through MiXCR, storing one row per CDR3 protein. The table has roughly 500,000 distinct CDR3 sequences, under 15% seen once. The TCR sequence derives from a woman between 25 and 40 years old with Graves' ophthalmopathy. The rearrangement joins TRBV12-3 or TRBV12-4 to TRBJ2-5; D is perhaps TRBD2 (6 bases). Sequencing was done on a sample of blood. The CDR3, as DNA: TGTGCCAGCAGCTCCAATAGCGGAAGACAAGAGACCCAGTACTTC. Translating it yields CASSSNSGRQETQYF.